This T cell receptor beta chain was found in a study of CD8 T cells in Susac syndrome. Study as a whole: Within the group of sequenced Susac syndrome patients, about six had active disease and eight were in remission. At the time their blood was drawn, patients with Susac syndrome were either therapy-naive, on corticosteroids (with some of them also receiving intravenous immunoglobulin), or on intravenous immunoglobulin alone.

Purification of the CD8+ and CD4+ T cells relied on negative isolation, and TEMRA cells underwent FACS enrichment. Random hexamers were used to reverse transcribe the RNA input (about 0.45 to 1 ug). Across 54 Vbeta and 13 Jbeta, immunoSEQ multiplex PCR amplified TCR beta CDR3. In TCRdb, the immunoSEQ multiplex PCR reads were re-called with MiXCR into one record per CDR3 protein. The sample lists roughly 140,000 distinct CDR3 sequences, 90% to 95% occurring once. There are 16 residues in the CDR3. The J segment lost 4 bases and the V segment lost 5 bases, leaving 9 bases of the junction unmatched. CDR1 is KGHSH, CDR2 LQKENI, per germline.

Sequenced: CD4+ T cells from PBMCs. This chain links TRBV18 with TRBJ2-5; 11 nucleotides match TRBD1. The sequence derives from a human donor with Susac syndrome. The CDR3 nucleotides read TGTGCCAGCTCATCACTGCCGGGACAGGGGGTAGAGACCCAGTACTTC. It encodes CASSSLPGQGVETQYF. The full variable domain, completed using reference TRBV18 and TRBJ2-5, is NAGVMQNPRHLVRRRGQEARLRCSPMKGHSHVYWYRQLPEEGLKFMVYLQKENIIDESGMPKERFSAEFPKEGPSILRIQQVVRGDSAAYFCASSSLPGQGVETQYFGPGTRLLVL.